This is a list of T cell receptor beta chains from one sample in a study of shared clonotypes between healthy human individuals. Using immunoSEQ multiplex PCR, the repertoire was profiled, and TCRdb retains in-frame clones only, with some absent. Counted here are 600,000 to 700,000 clones, roughly 73% occurring once; the ten biggest clones make up around 1.7%. Sequenced material: memory CD4+ T cells sorted from blood. The source of these receptors is a woman in her twenties or thirties in good health. CDR3s include the opening cysteine and the closing phenylalanine or tryptophan. The D gene is left open where the match is weak. Clone size is shown for a subset of rows, as once, few, many or a class of expanded clone.

J gene: TRBJ2-5
V gene: TRBV11-2
D gene: NA
clone size: NA
CDR3 DNA: TGTGCCAGCAGTAGAGGCCGATTACAAGAGACCCAGTACTTC
CDR3 protein: CASSRGRLQETQYF

J gene: TRBJ1-1
V gene: TRBV5-6
D gene: TRBD1
clone size: few
CDR3 DNA: TGTGCCAGCAGCTTGATTACAGGGGGCGATCTGACCACTGAAGCTTTCTTT
CDR3 protein: CASSLITGGDLTTEAFF

J gene: TRBJ2-1
V gene: TRBV4-2
D gene: TRBD2
clone size: once
CDR3 DNA: TGTGCCAGCAGCCAGCTACGGGAGGGCGGTGAGCAGTTCTTC
CDR3 protein: CASSQLREGGEQFF

J gene: TRBJ1-3
V gene: TRBV5-1
D gene: TRBD1
clone size: NA
CDR3 DNA: TGCGCCAGCAGCTGGACAGGCGCAAACACCATATATTTT
CDR3 protein: CASSWTGANTIYF

J gene: TRBJ2-5
V gene: TRBV7-7
D gene: TRBD2
clone size: NA
CDR3 DNA: TGTGCCAGCAGCTTAACCCCGGGACTAGCGGGAGGGGAGACCCAGTACTTC
CDR3 protein: CASSLTPGLAGGETQYF

J gene: TRBJ2-5
V gene: TRBV7-9
D gene: TRBD1
clone size: NA
CDR3 DNA: TGTGCCAGCAGCTTAACTTCAGGGGGCGGGAAGACCCAGTACTTC
CDR3 protein: CASSLTSGGGKTQYF

J gene: TRBJ1-3
V gene: TRBV4-1
D gene: NA
clone size: NA
CDR3 DNA: TGCGCCAGCAGCCAAGACTACAGGCCGTTCTCTGGAAACACCATATATTTT
CDR3 protein: CASSQDYRPFSGNTIYF

J gene: TRBJ2-2
V gene: TRBV11-1
D gene: NA
clone size: NA
CDR3 DNA: TGTGCCAGCAGCTTAGGTGGATCCGGGGAGCTGTTTTTT
CDR3 protein: CASSLGGSGELFF

J gene: TRBJ1-3
V gene: TRBV6-1
D gene: TRBD1
clone size: NA
CDR3 DNA: TGTGCCAGCTGGGTGGGGACAGGGGGGAGAAACACCATATATTTT
CDR3 protein: CASWVGTGGRNTIYF

J gene: TRBJ2-7
V gene: TRBV19
D gene: TRBD2
clone size: NA
CDR3 DNA: TGTGCCAGCTCGCCAGCGGGAGGGCTGGGGCAGTACTTC
CDR3 protein: CASSPAGGLGQYF

J gene: TRBJ1-5
V gene: TRBV10-3
D gene: NA
clone size: NA
CDR3 DNA: TGTGCCATCAGTGAAGGAGGTAGCAATCAGCCCCAGCATTTT
CDR3 protein: CAISEGGSNQPQHF

J gene: TRBJ2-5
V gene: TRBV7-8
D gene: NA
clone size: NA
CDR3 DNA: TGTGCCAGCAGCTTATTGTCCGGGCGGCAAGAGACCCAGTACTTC
CDR3 protein: CASSLLSGRQETQYF

J gene: TRBJ2-5
V gene: TRBV11-2
D gene: TRBD2
clone size: NA
CDR3 DNA: TGTGCCAGCAGCTTCGAACTAGCGGGAGGGGGGGAGACCCAGTACTTC
CDR3 protein: CASSFELAGGGETQYF

J gene: TRBJ1-1
V gene: TRBV5-4
D gene: NA
clone size: NA
CDR3 DNA: TGTGCCAGCAGCTTAGGGGAATCTACCGAAGCTTTCTTT
CDR3 protein: CASSLGESTEAFF

J gene: TRBJ1-3
V gene: TRBV4-1
D gene: NA
clone size: NA
CDR3 DNA: TGCGCCAGCAGCCAAGCAGGGCAAGGAAACACCATATATTTT
CDR3 protein: CASSQAGQGNTIYF

J gene: TRBJ1-4
V gene: TRBV4-1
D gene: NA
clone size: NA
CDR3 DNA: TGCGCCAGCAGCCCTGCGGGGAGGCTTGGTGAAAAACTGTTTTTT
CDR3 protein: CASSPAGRLGEKLFF

J gene: TRBJ2-3
V gene: TRBV18
D gene: NA
clone size: NA
CDR3 DNA: TGTGCCAGCTCACCTCAGGCAGAGAGCACAGATACGCAGTATTTT
CDR3 protein: CASSPQAESTDTQYF

J gene: TRBJ2-7
V gene: TRBV29-1
D gene: TRBD1
clone size: NA
CDR3 DNA: TGCAGCGCTCTGCGGGGGACAGGGAATGTGCAGTACTTC
CDR3 protein: CSALRGTGNVQYF

J gene: TRBJ2-7
V gene: TRBV28
D gene: TRBD1
clone size: NA
CDR3 DNA: TGTGCCAGCAGTCCCCGGACAGGTAGGGGTGAGCAGTACTTC
CDR3 protein: CASSPRTGRGEQYF

J gene: TRBJ1-1
V gene: TRBV18
D gene: NA
clone size: NA
CDR3 DNA: TGTGCCAGCTCACCACGCGGCCGGGACACTGAAGCTTTCTTT
CDR3 protein: CASSPRGRDTEAFF

J gene: TRBJ1-3
V gene: TRBV5-1
D gene: NA
clone size: few
CDR3 DNA: TGCGCCAGCAGCTTGGAGGCGGGCTCTGGAAACACCATATATTTT
CDR3 protein: CASSLEAGSGNTIYF

J gene: TRBJ2-7
V gene: TRBV5-1
D gene: TRBD2
clone size: once
CDR3 DNA: TGCGCCAGCAGCTCCCTATTAGATAGCGGGAGACACGAGCAGTACTTC
CDR3 protein: CASSSLLDSGRHEQYF

J gene: TRBJ2-5
V gene: TRBV2
D gene: TRBD2
clone size: once
CDR3 DNA: TGTGCCAGCAGCCCTGGGTCTAGCGGGAGGGAGGAGACCCAGTACTTC
CDR3 protein: CASSPGSSGREETQYF